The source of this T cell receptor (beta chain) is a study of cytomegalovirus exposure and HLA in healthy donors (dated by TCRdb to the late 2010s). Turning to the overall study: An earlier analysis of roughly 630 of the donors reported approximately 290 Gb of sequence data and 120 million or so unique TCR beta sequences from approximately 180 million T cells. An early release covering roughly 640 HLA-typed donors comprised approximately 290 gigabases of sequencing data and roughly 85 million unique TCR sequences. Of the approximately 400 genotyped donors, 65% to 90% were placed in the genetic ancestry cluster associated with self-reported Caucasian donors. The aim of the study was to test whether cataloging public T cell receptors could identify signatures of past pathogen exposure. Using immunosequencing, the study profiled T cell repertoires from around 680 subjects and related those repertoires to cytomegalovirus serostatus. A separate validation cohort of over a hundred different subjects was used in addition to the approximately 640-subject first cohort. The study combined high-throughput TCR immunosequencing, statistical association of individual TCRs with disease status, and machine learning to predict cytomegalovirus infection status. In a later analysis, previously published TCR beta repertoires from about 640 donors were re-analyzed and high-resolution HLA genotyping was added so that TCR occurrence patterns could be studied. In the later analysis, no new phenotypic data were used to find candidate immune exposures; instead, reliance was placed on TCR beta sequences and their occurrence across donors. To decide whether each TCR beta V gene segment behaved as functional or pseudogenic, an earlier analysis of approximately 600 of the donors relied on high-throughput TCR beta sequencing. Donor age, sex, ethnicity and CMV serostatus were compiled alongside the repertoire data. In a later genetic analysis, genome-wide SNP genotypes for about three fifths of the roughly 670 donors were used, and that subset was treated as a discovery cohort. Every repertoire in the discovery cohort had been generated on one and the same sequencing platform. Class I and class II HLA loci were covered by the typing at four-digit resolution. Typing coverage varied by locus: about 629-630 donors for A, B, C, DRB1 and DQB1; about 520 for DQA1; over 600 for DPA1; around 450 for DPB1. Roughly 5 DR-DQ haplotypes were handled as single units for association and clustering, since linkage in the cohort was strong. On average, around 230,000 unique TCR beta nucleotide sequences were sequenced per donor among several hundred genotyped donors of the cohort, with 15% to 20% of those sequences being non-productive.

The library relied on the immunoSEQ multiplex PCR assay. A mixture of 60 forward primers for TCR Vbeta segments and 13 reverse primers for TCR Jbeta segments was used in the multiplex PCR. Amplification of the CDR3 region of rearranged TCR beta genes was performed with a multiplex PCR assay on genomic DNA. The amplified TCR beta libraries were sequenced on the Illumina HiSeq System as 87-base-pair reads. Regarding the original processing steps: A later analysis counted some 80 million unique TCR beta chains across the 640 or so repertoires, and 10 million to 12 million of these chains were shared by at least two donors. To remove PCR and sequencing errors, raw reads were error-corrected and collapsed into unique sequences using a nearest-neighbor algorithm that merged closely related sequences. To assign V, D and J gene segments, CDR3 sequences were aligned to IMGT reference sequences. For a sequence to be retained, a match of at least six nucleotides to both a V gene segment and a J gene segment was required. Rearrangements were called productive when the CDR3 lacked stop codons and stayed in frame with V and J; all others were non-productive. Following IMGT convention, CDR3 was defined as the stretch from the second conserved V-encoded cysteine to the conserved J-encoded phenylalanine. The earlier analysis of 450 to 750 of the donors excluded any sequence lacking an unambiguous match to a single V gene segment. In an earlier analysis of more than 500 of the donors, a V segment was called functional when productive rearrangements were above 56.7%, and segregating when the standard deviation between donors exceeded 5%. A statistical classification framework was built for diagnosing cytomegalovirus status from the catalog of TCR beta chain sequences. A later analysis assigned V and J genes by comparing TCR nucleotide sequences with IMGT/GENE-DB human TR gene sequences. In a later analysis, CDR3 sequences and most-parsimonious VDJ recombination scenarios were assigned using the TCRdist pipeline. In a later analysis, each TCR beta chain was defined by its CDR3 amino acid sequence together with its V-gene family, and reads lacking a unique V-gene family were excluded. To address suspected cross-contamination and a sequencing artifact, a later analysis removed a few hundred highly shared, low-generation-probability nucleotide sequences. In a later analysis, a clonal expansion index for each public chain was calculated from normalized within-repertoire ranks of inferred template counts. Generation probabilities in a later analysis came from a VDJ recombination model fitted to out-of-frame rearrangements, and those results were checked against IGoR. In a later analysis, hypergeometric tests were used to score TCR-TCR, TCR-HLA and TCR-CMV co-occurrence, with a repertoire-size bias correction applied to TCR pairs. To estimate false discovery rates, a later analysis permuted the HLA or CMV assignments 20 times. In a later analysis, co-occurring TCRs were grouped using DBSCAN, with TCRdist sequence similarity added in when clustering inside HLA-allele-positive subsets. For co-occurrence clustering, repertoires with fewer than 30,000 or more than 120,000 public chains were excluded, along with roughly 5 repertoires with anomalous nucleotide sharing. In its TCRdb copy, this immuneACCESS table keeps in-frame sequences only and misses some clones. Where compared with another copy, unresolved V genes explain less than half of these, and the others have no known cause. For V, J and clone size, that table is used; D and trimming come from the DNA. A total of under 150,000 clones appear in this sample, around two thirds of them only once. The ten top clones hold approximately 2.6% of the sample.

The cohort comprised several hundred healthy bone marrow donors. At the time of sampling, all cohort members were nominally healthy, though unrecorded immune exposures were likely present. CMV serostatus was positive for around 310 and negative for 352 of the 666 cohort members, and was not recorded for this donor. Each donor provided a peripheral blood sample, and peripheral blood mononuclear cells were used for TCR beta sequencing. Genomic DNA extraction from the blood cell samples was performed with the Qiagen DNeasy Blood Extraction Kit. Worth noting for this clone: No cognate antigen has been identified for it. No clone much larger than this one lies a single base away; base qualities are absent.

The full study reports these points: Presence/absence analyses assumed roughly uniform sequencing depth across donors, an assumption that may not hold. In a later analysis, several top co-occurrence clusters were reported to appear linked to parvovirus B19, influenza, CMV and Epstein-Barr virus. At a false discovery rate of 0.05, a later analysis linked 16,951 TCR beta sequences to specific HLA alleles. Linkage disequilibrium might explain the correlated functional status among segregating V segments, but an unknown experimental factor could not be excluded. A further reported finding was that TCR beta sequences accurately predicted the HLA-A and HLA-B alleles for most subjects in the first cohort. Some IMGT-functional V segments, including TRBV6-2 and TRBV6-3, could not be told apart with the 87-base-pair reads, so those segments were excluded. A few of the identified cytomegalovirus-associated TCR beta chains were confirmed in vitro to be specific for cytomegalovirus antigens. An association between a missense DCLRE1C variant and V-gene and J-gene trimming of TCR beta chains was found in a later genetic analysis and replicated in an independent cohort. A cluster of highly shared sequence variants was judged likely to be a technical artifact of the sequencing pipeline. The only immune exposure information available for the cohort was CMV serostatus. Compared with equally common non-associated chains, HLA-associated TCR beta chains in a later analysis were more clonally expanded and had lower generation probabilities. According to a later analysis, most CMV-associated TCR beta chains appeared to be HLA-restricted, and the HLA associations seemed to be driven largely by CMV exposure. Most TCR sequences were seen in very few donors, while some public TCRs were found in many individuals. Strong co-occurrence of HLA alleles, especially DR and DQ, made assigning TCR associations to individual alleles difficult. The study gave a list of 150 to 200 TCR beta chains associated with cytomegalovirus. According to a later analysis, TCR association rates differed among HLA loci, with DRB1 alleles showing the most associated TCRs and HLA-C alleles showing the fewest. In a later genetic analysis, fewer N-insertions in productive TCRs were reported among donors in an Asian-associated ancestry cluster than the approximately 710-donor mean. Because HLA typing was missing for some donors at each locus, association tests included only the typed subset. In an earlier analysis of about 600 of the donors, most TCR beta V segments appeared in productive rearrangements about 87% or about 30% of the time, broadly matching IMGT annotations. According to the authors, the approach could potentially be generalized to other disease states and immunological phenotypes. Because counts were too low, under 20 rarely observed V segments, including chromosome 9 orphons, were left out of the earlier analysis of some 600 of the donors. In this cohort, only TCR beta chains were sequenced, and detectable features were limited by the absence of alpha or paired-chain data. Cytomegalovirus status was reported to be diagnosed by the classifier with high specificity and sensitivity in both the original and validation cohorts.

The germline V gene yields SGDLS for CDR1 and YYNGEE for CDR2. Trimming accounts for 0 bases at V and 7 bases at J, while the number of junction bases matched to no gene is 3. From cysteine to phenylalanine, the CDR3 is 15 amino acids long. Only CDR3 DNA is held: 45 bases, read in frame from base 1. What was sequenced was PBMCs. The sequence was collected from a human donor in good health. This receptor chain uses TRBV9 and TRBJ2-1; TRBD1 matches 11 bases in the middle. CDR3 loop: CASSVVGTGGNEQFF. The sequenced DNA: TGTGCCAGCAGCGTAGTTGGGACAGGGGGGAATGAGCAGTTCTTC. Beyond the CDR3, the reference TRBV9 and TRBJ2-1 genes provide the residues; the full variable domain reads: DSGVTQTPKHLITATGQRVTLRCSPRSGDLSVYWYQQSLDQGLQFLIQYYNGEERAKGNILERFSAQQFPDLHSELNLSSLELGDSALYFCASSVVGTGGNEQFFGPGTRLTVL.